Given below is one T cell receptor (beta chain) in context. Trimming removed 0 bases from V and 7 bases from J, with 12 bases in between. This CDR3 is 14 amino acids long. Germline V gene lookup returns CDR1 SGHVS and CDR2 FNYEAQ. Profiling relied on immunoSEQ multiplex PCR, and the TCRdb table lists in-frame clones only, not all of them. The sample lists some 9,900 clones; over 80% were seen once. The record originates from a study of somatic mutations in cytotoxic T cells in rheumatoid arthritis. Study at large: There were some V beta antibody-stained T-cell populations flow-sorted at nearly 100% purity, and these included V beta1+ cells sequenced for TCRB.

Specimen: CD8+ T cells sorted from blood. The receptor was derived from an adult with rheumatoid arthritis. This rearrangement joins TRBV7-6 to TRBJ1-2; a possible D gene is TRBD1 (5 bases). The CDR3: CASSLATGEAGYTF. DNA of the CDR3: TGTGCCAGCAGCTTAGCTACGGGGGAGGCTGGCTACACCTTC.